This TCR beta chain was captured by sequencing in a study of T cells after yellow fever vaccination. CDR3 size: 16 residues. Germline V gene sequence: CDR1 SGHRS, CDR2 YFSETQ. This clonotype came up many times. Its antigen is not known. One end of the junction fails to match germline, which may point to a read error. Study-level findings and limits: Weaker overall was a secondary response that nonetheless peaked faster, on day 5 versus 15. Contaminants from the bulk population, in the form of abundant clonotypes, could be found in FACS-sorted repertoires. Reappearing after the booster were most of the clones from primary vaccination (96% CD4, around 88% CD8).

Synthesis of TCR cDNA relied on 5'RACE template switching, which attached a universal primer site and UMIs. TCRdb reprocessed the 5' RACE reads via MiXCR and lists one record per CDR3 protein. This table holds 200,000 to 300,000 distinct CDR3 sequences, 3.6% found once. The gene calls are TRBV5-1 and TRBJ2-2, with 8 bases matching TRBD2. The specimen comprised PBMCs, sampled 15 days after the yellow fever booster vaccination. The clonotype comes from a man younger than 35 who received the YFV17D yellow fever vaccine. The CDR3 sequence: CASRLGTSGNTGELFF. The CDR3 DNA reads TGCGCCAGCAGATTGGGAACTAGCGGGAACACCGGGGAGCTGTTTTTT.